This T cell receptor beta chain was sequenced for a study of blood T cells in healthy people across ages. Sample-barcoded 5' priming and a J-beta primer mix drove a second PCR of roughly 7 to 11 cycles. TCRdb fed the 5' RACE reads into MiXCR, producing one record per CDR3 protein. The sample gives about a million distinct CDR3 sequences, 40% to 60% of which show up once; around 15% is in the top ten. Germline V lookup: CDR1 SNHLY, CDR2 FYNNEI. V gave up 6 bases and J gave up 6 bases, with 20 bases separating them. The CDR3 runs to 15 residues. V gene TRBV2 combines with J gene TRBJ1-2; perhaps TRBD1 as D (6 bases). The material sequenced was blood. This clonotype was obtained from a man in his thirties or forties in good health. In DNA, the CDR3 is TGTGCCAGCAGGGACCCCGACAGGTTTCCCGATGGCTACACCTTC. Protein sequence: CASRDPDRFPDGYTF.